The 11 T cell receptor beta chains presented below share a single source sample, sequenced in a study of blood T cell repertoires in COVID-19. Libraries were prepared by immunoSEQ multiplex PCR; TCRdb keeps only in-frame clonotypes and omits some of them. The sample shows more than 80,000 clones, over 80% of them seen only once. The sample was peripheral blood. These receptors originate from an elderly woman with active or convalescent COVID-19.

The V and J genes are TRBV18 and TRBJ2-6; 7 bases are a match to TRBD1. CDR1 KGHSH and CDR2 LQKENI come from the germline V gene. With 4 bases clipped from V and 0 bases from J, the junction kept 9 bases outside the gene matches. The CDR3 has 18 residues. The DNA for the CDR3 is TGTGCCAGCTCACAGGGGGCGCCCCCCCTCTCTGGGGCCAACGTCCTGACTTTC. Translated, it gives CASSQGAPPLSGANVLTF.

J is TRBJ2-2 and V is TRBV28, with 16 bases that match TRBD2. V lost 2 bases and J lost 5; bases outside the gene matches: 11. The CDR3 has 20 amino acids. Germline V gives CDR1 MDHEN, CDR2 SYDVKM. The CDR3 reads CASSLTGKGLAGGRTGELFF. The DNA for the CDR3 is TGTGCCAGCAGTTTAACCGGAAAGGGACTAGCGGGAGGGCGGACCGGGGAGCTGTTTTTT.

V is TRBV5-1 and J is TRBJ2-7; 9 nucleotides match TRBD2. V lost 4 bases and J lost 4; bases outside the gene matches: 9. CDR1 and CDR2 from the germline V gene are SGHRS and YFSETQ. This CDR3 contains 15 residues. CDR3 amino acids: CASSTSGGIKYEQYF. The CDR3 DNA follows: TGCGCCAGCAGCACAAGCGGGGGGATTAAGTACGAGCAGTACTTC.

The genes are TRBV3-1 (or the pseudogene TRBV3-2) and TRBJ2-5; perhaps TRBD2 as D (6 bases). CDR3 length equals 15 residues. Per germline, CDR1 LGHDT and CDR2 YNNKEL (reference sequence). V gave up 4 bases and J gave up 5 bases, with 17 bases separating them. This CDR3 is CASSPRVAAGETQYF. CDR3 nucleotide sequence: TGTGCCAGCAGCCCCCGGGTTGCAGCGGGCGAGACCCAGTACTTC.

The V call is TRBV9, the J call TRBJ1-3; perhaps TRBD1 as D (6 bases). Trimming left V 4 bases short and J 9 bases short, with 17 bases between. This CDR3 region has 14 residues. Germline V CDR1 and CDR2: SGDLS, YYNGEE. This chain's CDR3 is CASSPTNQGSTIYF. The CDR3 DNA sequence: TGTGCCAGCAGCCCGACAAATCAGGGGAGCACCATATATTTT. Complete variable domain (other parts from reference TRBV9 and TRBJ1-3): DSGVTQTPKHLITATGQRVTLRCSPRSGDLSVYWYQQSLDQGLQFLIQYYNGEERAKGNILERFSAQQFPDLHSELNLSSLELGDSALYFCASSPTNQGSTIYFGEGSWLTVV.

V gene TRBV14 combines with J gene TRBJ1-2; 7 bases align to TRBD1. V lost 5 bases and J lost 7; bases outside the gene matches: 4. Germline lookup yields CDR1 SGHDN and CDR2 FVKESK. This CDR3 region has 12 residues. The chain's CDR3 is CASSETGPGYTF. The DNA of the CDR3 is TGTGCCAGCAGCGAGACAGGGCCTGGCTACACCTTC.

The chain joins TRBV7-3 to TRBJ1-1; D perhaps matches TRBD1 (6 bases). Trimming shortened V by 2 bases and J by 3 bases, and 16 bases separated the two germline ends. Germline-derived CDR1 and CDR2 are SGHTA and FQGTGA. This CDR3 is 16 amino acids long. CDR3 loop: CASSLAIQGGDTEAFF. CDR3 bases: TGTGCCAGCAGCTTAGCGATACAGGGAGGGGACACTGAAGCTTTCTTT. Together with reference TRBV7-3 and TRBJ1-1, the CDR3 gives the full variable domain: GAGVSQTPSNKVTEKGKYVELRCDPISGHTALYWYRQSLGQGPEFLIYFQGTGAADDSGLPNDRFFAVRPEGSVSTLKIQRTERGDSAVYLCASSLAIQGGDTEAFFGQGTRLTVV.

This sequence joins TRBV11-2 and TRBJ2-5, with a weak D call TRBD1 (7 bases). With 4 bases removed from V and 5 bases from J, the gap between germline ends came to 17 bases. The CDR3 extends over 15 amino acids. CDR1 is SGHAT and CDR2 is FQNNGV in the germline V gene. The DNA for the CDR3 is TGTGCCAGCAGCTATACGACAGGGAGCGGGGAGACCCAGTACTTC. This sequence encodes CASSYTTGSGETQYF.

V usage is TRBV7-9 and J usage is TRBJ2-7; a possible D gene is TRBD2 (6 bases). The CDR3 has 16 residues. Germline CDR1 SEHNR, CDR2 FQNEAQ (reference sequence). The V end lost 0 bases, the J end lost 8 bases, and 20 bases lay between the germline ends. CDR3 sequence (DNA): TGTGCCAGCAGCTTAGCCGGAGGGCCGGTCGTCGAAAAGCAGTACTTC. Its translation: CASSLAGGPVVEKQYF.

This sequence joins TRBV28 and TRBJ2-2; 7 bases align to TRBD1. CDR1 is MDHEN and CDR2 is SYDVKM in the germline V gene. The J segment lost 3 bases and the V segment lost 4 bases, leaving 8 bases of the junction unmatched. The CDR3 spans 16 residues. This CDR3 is CASSSWTGGDTGELFF. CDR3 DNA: TGTGCCAGCAGTTCCTGGACAGGTGGGGACACCGGGGAGCTGTTTTTT. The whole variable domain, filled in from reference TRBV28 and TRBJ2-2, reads DVKVTQSSRYLVKRTGEKVFLECVQDMDHENMFWYRQDPGLGLRLIYFSYDVKMKEKGDIPEGYSVSREKKERFSLILESASTNQTSMYLCASSSWTGGDTGELFFGEGSRLTVL.

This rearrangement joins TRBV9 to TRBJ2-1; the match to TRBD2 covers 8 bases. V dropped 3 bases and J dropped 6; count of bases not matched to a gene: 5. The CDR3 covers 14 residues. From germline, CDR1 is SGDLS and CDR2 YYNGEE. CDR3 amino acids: CASSGSGNSNEQFF. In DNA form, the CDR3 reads TGTGCCAGCAGCGGTAGCGGGAACTCCAATGAGCAGTTCTTC.